Here is one T cell receptor beta chain with its context. Its antigen is unknown. V lost 0 bases, J lost 5 bases, and 9 bases lay in between. The CDR3 loop spans 15 amino acids. Per germline, CDR1 SGDLS and CDR2 YYNGEE. TCRdb's table, derived via immunoSEQ multiplex PCR, lists solely in-frame clones and lacks some. Here the sample spans about 78,000 clones, about four fifths being singletons. The sample belongs to a study of T cells in localized non-small cell lung cancer. Study-level points and caveats: Higher T cell density in the blood was associated with longer overall survival, whereas higher adjacent-lung clonality associated with shorter survival. A median of around 60 of the top 100 tumor clones appeared in adjacent lung, which was paired and uninvolved. Heterogeneity remains possible, as sequencing covered one tumor region only. Maximal T cell clonality occurred in uninvolved adjacent lung, with tumor ranking below it.

Sequencing used peripheral blood, obtained before any cancer treatment. This chain links TRBV9 with TRBJ2-6; no clear D gene. The sequence came from a man aged 40 to 75 with stage I lung adenocarcinoma. The CDR3 is CASSVELRWANVLTF. CDR3 sequence (DNA): TGTGCCAGCAGCGTAGAGCTACGGTGGGCCAACGTCCTGACTTTC.